This T cell receptor beta chain was found in a study of OX40 agonist ivuxolimab in advanced cancers. Study-level information: Dose-escalation patients had hepatocellular carcinoma, melanoma, renal cell or head and neck cancer. Males comprised about 84% of the group, whose mean age was approximately 62 years (range roughly 23 to 90). General study points: The study observed clonal expansion of CD4+ and CD8+ blood T cells by week 6 at 0.1 to 3.0 mg/kg.

A note on this clone: Antigen: not known.

Using immunoSEQ multiplex PCR, the repertoire was profiled, and TCRdb retains in-frame clones only, with some absent. The table has about 64,000 clones, roughly 80% seen once. The CDR3 runs to 15 residues. Trimming cost V 5 bases and J 5 bases, with 15 bases left between them. CDR1 SNHLY and CDR2 FYNNEI come from the germline V gene. V usage is TRBV2 and J usage is TRBJ1-4; possibly TRBD1 for D (5 bases). The source material was CD4+ or CD8+ T cells sorted from blood, sampled in a trial of the OX40 agonist ivuxolimab. This TCR came from an adult with an advanced solid tumor such as melanoma, head and neck, liver or kidney cancer. CDR3 amino acids: CASSLAQGPNEKLFF. The CDR3 DNA reads TGTGCCAGCAGTCTCGCCCAGGGCCCCAATGAAAAACTGTTTTTT.